The clone carrying this T cell receptor beta chain was seen only once. The antigen is undetermined. This record comes from a study of PD-1 blockade in mismatch repair-deficient tumors. About the research overall: Patients had about eleven mismatch repair-deficient cancer types and were previously treated and progressing. Overall study findings and caveats: Rapid post-treatment expansion, then contraction, generally preceding radiologic response, marked tumor-resident clones.

The method was immunoSEQ multiplex PCR; TCRdb's version includes in-frame clones alone and lacks a portion of them. The sample lists around 100,000 clones; about four fifths were seen once. The TCR-sequenced patients were a few responders to pembrolizumab. The CDR3 extends over 18 amino acids. Trimming took 2 bases from V and 4 from J, leaving 23 bases between them. V gene TRBV23-1 combines with J gene TRBJ1-1; D ambiguous. TRBV23-1 is an ORF, with its function uncertain. This clonotype was sampled from an adult with mismatch repair-deficient cancer. Source: peripheral blood, taken 35 to 37 weeks after starting pembrolizumab. CDR3 residues: CASSQSSDSAGISTEAFF. The CDR3 bases are TGCGCCAGCAGTCAAAGCTCTGACTCCGCGGGGATTAGCACTGAAGCTTTCTTT.